This T cell receptor (beta chain) comes out of a study of early T cells in non-severe SARS-CoV-2 infection. This clonotype was observed at least ten times. Molecules of cDNA were individually given unique molecular identifiers that were attached to them. TCRdb reprocessed the 5' RACE reads via MiXCR and lists one record per CDR3 protein. The table lists about 22,000 distinct CDR3 sequences, 4.7% of them singletons. This CDR3 has 13 amino acids. V lost 5 bases and J lost 1, with 9 bases in between. In germline, CDR1 is MNHEY, CDR2 SVGAGI. The sequence was obtained from an adult who was a healthcare worker with PCR-confirmed SARS-CoV-2 infection or an uninfected control (not recorded which). The specimen was whole blood. The genes are TRBV6-5 and TRBJ2-7, with no clear D. DNA of the CDR3: TGTGCCAGCAGTCCCCGCCGGTCCTACGAGCAGTACTTC. It specifies CASSPRRSYEQYF.